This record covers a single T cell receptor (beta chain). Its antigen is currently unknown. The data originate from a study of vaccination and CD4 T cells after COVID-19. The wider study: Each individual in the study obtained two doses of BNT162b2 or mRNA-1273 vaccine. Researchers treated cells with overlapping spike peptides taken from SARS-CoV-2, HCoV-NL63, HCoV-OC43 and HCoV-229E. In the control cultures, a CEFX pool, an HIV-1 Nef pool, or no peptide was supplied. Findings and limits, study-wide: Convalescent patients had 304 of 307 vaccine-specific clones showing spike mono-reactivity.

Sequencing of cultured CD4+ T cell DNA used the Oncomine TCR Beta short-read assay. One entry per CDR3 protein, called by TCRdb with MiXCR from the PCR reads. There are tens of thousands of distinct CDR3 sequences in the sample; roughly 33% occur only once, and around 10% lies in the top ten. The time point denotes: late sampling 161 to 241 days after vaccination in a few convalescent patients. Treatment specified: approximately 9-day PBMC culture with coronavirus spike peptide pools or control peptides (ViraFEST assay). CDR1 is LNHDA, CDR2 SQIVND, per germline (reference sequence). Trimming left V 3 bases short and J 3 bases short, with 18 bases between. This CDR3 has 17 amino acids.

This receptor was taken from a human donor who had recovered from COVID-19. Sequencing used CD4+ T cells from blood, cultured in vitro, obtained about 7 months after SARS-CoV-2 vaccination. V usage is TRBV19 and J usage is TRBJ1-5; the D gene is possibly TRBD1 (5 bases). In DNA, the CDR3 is TGTGCCAGTAGTATTTTCGGGGGACCCTTAATCAATCAGCCCCAGCATTTT. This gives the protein CASSIFGGPLINQPQHF.